The rows below give T cell receptor beta chains drawn from one sample of a study of CD8 T cells in ankylosing spondylitis. One entry per CDR3 protein, called by TCRdb with MiXCR from the 5' RACE reads. The sample contains around 490,000 distinct CDR3 sequences, 5.3% of which appear only once. Sequencing input: blood, either unsorted or a sorted T cell fraction (not recorded which). The receptor source for this set is a male donor with ankylosing spondylitis. CDR3s include the opening cysteine and the closing phenylalanine or tryptophan. Each record gives: J gene, clone size, V gene, D gene, CDR3 DNA, CDR3 protein. The D gene is left open where the match is weak. Only part of the rows carry a size: once, few, many, or a class if the clone is expanded.

J gene: TRBJ2-3; clone size: many; V gene: TRBV5-5; D gene: .; CDR3 DNA: TGTGCCAGCAGCCCCCAAACAGATACGCAGTATTTT; CDR3 protein: CASSPQTDTQYF
J gene: TRBJ1-1; clone size: many; V gene: TRBV29-1; D gene: .; CDR3 DNA: TGCAGCGCTGAGGACGGTGAAGCTTTCTTT; CDR3 protein: CSAEDGEAFF
J gene: TRBJ2-1; clone size: many; V gene: TRBV10-3; D gene: .; CDR3 DNA: TGTGCCATCAGTCGCGTCGCCTTCAATGAGCAGTTCTTC; CDR3 protein: CAISRVAFNEQFF
J gene: TRBJ1-5; clone size: many; V gene: TRBV29-1; D gene: TRBD1; CDR3 DNA: TGCAGCGTTGCGATCGGGACAGTCAATCAGCCCCAGCATTTT; CDR3 protein: CSVAIGTVNQPQHF
J gene: TRBJ2-3; clone size: many; V gene: TRBV20-1; D gene: .; CDR3 DNA: TGCAGTGCTAGAGTTTCGGGACAATGGACAGATACGCAGTATTTT; CDR3 protein: CSARVSGQWTDTQYF
J gene: TRBJ2-7; clone size: many; V gene: TRBV20-1; D gene: .; CDR3 DNA: TGCAGTGCTAGAGATACGAAGGCTACCTACGAGCAGTACTTC; CDR3 protein: CSARDTKATYEQYF
J gene: TRBJ2-2; clone size: many; V gene: TRBV27; D gene: .; CDR3 DNA: TGTGCCAGCATCGCGGACACCGGGGAGCTGTTTTTT; CDR3 protein: CASIADTGELFF
J gene: TRBJ1-2; clone size: .; V gene: TRBV29-1; D gene: .; CDR3 DNA: TGCAGCGTTGGAAAGACAGCTGGCTACACCTTC; CDR3 protein: CSVGKTAGYTF
J gene: TRBJ2-7; clone size: many; V gene: TRBV7-2; D gene: TRBD2; CDR3 DNA: TGTGCCAGCAGCTTACGAGCGGGAGGCCCTCTTGAGCAGTACTTC; CDR3 protein: CASSLRAGGPLEQYF
J gene: TRBJ1-3; clone size: many; V gene: TRBV12-3/TRBV12-4; D gene: .; CDR3 DNA: TGTGCCAGCGTTCTGGGGGGCTCTGGAAACACCATATATTTT; CDR3 protein: CASVLGGSGNTIYF
J gene: TRBJ1-6; clone size: many; V gene: TRBV20-1; D gene: .; CDR3 DNA: TGCTGCCTCCGGGACACGGTACTAGGAGGCCACTTT; CDR3 protein: CCLRDTVLGGHF
J gene: TRBJ2-1; clone size: .; V gene: TRBV10-3; D gene: .; CDR3 DNA: TGTGCCATCAGTGCTGGGAGCCGCCTCAATGAGCAGTTCTTC; CDR3 protein: CAISAGSRLNEQFF
J gene: TRBJ2-7; clone size: many; V gene: TRBV10-3; D gene: TRBD1; CDR3 DNA: TGTGCCATCAGTGAGGAGGATCGGGACAGATACTACGAGCAGTACTTC; CDR3 protein: CAISEEDRDRYYEQYF
J gene: TRBJ2-7; clone size: .; V gene: TRBV28; D gene: TRBD2; CDR3 DNA: TGTGCCAGCAGTCCCACGGGCGGGAGGGGAACGTGGGACGAGCAGTACTTC; CDR3 protein: CASSPTGGRGTWDEQYF
J gene: TRBJ1-5; clone size: many; V gene: TRBV6-2/TRBV6-3; D gene: TRBD1; CDR3 DNA: TGTGCCAGCAGGAGACCTTACAGGGGCCCCAATCAGCCCCAGCATTTT; CDR3 protein: CASRRPYRGPNQPQHF
J gene: TRBJ2-1; clone size: many; V gene: TRBV20-1; D gene: .; CDR3 DNA: TGCAGTGCTAATCGGGGGGCGAATGAGCAGTTCTTC; CDR3 protein: CSANRGANEQFF
J gene: TRBJ1-1; clone size: many; V gene: TRBV5-1; D gene: TRBD1; CDR3 DNA: TGCGCCAGCAGCTCGGGACAGGGGGCACGGTGGGCTCTGGACACTGAAGCTTTCTTT; CDR3 protein: CASSSGQGARWALDTEAFF
J gene: TRBJ2-7; clone size: few; V gene: TRBV5-1; D gene: .; CDR3 DNA: TGCGCCAGCAGCTTGGTGCGTCAAACCTACGAGCAGTACTTC; CDR3 protein: CASSLVRQTYEQYF
J gene: TRBJ2-5; clone size: many; V gene: TRBV12-3/TRBV12-4; D gene: .; CDR3 DNA: TGTGCCAGCAGTTTACCCCTAAAGCCTCAGTACTTC; CDR3 protein: CASSLPLKPQYF
J gene: TRBJ1-6; clone size: .; V gene: TRBV27; D gene: .; CDR3 DNA: TGTGCCAGCACATCACGACCCAGGGGCTCACCCCTCCACTTT; CDR3 protein: CASTSRPRGSPLHF
J gene: TRBJ1-5; clone size: .; V gene: TRBV6-2/TRBV6-3; D gene: TRBD1; CDR3 DNA: TGTGCCAGCAGTTTTCCCTCGGGACAGGGGAATCAGCCCCAGCATTTT; CDR3 protein: CASSFPSGQGNQPQHF
J gene: TRBJ2-3; clone size: few; V gene: TRBV11-3; D gene: .; CDR3 DNA: TGTGCCAGCAGCTTAGATACAGGAGTCACAGATACGCAGTATTTT; CDR3 protein: CASSLDTGVTDTQYF